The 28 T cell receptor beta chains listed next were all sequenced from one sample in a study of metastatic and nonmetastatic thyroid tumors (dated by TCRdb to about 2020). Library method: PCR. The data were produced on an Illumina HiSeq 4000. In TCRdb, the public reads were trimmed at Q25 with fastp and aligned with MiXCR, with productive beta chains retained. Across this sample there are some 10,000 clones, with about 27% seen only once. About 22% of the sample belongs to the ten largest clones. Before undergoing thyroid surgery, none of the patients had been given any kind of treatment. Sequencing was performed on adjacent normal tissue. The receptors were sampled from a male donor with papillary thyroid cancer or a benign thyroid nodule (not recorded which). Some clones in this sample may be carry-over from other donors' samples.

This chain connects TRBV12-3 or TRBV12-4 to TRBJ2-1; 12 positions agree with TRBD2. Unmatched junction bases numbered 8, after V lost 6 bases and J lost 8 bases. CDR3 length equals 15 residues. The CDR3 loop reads CASRTTSGGLDEQFF. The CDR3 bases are TGTGCCAGCAGGACGACTAGCGGGGGCCTAGATGAGCAGTTCTTC.

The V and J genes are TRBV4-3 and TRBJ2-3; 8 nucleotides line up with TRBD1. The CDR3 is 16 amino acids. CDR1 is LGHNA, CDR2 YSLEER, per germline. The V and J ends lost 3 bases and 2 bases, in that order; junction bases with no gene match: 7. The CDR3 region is CASSHADRGYTDTQYF. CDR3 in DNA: TGCGCCAGCAGCCACGCAGACAGGGGCTACACAGATACGCAGTATTTT.

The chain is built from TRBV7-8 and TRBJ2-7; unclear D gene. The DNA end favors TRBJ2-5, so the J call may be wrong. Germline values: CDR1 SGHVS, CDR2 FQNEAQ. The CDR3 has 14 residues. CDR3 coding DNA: TGTGCCAGCAGCTTAGTGGTTTGCGGCGAGACCCAGTACTTC. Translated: CASSLVVCGETQYF.

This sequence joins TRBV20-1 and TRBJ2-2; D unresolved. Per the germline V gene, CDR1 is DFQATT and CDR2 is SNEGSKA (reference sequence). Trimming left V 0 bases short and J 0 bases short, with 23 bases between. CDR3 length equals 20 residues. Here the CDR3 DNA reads TGCAGTGCTAGAGATCTTTGGCAGAAGCACTACGAAACGAACACCGGGGAGCTGTTTTTT. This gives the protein CSARDLWQKHYETNTGELFF.

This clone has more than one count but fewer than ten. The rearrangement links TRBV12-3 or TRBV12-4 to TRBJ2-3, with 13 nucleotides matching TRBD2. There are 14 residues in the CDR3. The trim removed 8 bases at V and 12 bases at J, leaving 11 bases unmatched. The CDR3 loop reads CASRPGTSGVVQYF. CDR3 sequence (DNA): TGTGCCAGCCGTCCCGGGACTAGCGGGGTAGTTCAGTATTTT.

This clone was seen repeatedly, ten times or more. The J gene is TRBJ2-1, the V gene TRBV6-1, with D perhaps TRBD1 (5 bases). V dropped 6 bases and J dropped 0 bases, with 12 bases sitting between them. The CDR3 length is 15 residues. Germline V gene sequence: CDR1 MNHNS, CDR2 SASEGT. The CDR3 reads CASSIQGDSYNEQFF. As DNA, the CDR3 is TGTGCCAGCAGCATCCAGGGCGACTCCTACAATGAGCAGTTCTTC.

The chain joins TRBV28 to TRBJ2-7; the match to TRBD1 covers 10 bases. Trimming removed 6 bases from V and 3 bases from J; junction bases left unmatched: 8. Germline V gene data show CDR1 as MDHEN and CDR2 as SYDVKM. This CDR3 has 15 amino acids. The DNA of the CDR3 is TGTGCCAGCAGGGAGAGCCGGGACAGGGGCTACGAGCAGTACTTC. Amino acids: CASRESRDRGYEQYF.

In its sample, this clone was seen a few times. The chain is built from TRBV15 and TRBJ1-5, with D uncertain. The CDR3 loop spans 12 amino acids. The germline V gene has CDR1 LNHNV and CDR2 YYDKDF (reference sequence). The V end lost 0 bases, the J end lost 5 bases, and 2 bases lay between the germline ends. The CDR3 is CATSRDDQPQHF. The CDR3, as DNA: TGTGCCACCAGCAGAGATGATCAGCCCCAGCATTTT. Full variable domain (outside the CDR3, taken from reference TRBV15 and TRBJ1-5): DAMVIQNPRYQVTQFGKPVTLSCSQTLNHNVMYWYQQKSSQAPKLLFHYYDKDFNNEADTPDNFQSRRPNTSFCFLDIRSPGLGDTAMYLCATSRDDQPQHFGDGTRLSIL.

CDR3 sequence (DNA): TGCAGTGCTAGAGTACGGGAGGGCCGTAGTAATGAGCAGTTCTTC. Its translation: CSARVREGRSNEQFF. J is TRBJ2-1 and V is TRBV20-1, with 8 bases fitting TRBD2. Germline V CDR1 and CDR2: DFQATT, SNEGSKA (reference sequence). Trimming removed 1 base from V and 7 bases from J; junction bases left unmatched: 9. CDR3 length equals 15 residues.

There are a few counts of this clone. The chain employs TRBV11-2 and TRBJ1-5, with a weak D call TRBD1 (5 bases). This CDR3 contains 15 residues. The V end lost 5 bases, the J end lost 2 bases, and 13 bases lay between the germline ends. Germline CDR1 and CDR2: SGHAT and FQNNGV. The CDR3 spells CASSPDSGGNQPQHF. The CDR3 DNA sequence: TGTGCCAGCAGCCCAGACTCGGGGGGCAATCAGCCCCAGCATTTT.

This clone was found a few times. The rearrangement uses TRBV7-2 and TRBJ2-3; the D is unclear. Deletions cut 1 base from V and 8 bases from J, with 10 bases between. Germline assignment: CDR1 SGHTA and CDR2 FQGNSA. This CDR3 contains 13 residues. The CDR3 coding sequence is TGTGCCAGCAGCTTAGGAGTAGAGGTTACGCAGTATTTT. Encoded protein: CASSLGVEVTQYF.

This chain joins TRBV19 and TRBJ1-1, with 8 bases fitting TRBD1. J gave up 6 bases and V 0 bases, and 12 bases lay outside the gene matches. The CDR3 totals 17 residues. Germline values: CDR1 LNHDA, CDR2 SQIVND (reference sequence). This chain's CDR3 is CASSIDTPDRVYSEAFF. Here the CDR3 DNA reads TGTGCCAGTAGTATAGATACCCCGGACAGGGTTTACTCTGAAGCTTTCTTT. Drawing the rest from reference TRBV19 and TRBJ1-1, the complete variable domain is DGGITQSPKYLFRKEGQNVTLSCEQNLNHDAMYWYRQDPGQGLRLIYYSQIVNDFQKGDIAEGYSVSREKKESFPLTVTSAQKNPTAFYLCASSIDTPDRVYSEAFFGQGTRLTVV.

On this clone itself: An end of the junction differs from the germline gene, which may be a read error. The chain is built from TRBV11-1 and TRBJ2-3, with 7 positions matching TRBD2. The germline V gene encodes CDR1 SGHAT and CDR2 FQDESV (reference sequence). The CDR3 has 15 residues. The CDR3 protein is CASSLGLAFADTRYF. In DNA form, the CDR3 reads TGTGCCAGCAGCTTAGGACTAGCCTTTGCAGATACGCGGTATTTT.

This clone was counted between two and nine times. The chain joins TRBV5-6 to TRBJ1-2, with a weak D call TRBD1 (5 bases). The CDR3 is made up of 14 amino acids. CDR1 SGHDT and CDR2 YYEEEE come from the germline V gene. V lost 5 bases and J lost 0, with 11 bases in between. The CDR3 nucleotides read TGTGCCAGCAGAGGACTGACAGCTAACTATGGCTACACCTTC. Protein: CASRGLTANYGYTF.

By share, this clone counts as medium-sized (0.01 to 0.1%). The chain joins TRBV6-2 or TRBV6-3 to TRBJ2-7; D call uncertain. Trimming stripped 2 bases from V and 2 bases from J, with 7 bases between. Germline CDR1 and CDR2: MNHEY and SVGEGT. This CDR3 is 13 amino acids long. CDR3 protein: CASSYSQTYEQYF. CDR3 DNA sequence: TGTGCCAGCAGTTACAGCCAGACCTACGAGCAGTACTTC.

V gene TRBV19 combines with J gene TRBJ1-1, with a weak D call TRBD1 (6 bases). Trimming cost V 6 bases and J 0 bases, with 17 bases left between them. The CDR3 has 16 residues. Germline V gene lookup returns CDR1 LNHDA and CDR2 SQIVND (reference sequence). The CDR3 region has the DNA TGTGCCAGTAGCTCCAAGGGGGGAGCGATGAACACTGAAGCTTTCTTT. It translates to CASSSKGGAMNTEAFF.

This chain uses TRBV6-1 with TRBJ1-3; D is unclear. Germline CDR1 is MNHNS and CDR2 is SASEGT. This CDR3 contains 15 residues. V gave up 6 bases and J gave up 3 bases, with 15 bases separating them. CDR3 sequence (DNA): TGTGCCAGCAGGTCGGATCAGAGAGGTGGAAACACCATATATTTT. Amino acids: CASRSDQRGGNTIYF.

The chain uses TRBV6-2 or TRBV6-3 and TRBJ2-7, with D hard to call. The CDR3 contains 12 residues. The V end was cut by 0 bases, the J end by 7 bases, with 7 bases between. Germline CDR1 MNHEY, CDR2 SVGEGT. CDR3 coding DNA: TGTGCCAGCAGTTACTCCGCTGCGGAGCAGTACTTC. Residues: CASSYSAAEQYF.

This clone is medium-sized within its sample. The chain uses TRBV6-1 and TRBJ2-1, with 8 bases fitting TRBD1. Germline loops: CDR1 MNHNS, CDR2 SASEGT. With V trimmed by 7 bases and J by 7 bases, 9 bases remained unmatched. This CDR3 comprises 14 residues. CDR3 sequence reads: CASTTNRGTNEQFF. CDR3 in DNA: TGTGCCAGCACCACGAACAGGGGGACGAATGAGCAGTTCTTC.

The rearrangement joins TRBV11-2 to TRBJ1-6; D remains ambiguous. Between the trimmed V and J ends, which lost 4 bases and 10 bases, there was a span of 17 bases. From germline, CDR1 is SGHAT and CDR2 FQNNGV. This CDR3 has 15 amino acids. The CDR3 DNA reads TGTGCCAGCAGCTCCGAGGGCGGGTCGGGATCACCCCTCCACTTT. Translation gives CASSSEGGSGSPLHF.

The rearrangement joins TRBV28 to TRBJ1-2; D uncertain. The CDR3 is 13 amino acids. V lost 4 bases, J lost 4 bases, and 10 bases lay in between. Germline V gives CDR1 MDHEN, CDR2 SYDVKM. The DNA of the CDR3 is TGTGCCAGCAGTTCTGGACTGCTCTATGGCTACACCTTC. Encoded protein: CASSSGLLYGYTF.

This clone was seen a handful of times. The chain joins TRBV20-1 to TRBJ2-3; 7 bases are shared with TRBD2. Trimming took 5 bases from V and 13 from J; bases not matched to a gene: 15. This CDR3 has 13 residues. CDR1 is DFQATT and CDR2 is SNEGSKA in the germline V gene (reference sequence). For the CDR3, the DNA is TGCAGTGCTTCCAGCGGGATAGGCCGAAGGAAGTATTTT. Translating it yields CSASSGIGRRKYF.

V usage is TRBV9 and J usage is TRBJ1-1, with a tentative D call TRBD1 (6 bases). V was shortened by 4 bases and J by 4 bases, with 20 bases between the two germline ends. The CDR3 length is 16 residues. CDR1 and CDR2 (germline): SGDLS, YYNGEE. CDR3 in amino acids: CASSPQSGVEGTEAFF. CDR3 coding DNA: TGTGCCAGCAGCCCACAATCAGGGGTGGAGGGCACTGAAGCTTTCTTT.

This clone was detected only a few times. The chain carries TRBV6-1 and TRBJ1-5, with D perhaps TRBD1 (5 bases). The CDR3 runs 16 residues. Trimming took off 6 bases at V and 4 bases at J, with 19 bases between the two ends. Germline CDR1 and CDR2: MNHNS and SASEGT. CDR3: CASSNRDPSRNQPQHF. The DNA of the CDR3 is TGTGCCAGCAGCAACCGGGACCCTTCGCGGAATCAGCCCCAGCATTTT.

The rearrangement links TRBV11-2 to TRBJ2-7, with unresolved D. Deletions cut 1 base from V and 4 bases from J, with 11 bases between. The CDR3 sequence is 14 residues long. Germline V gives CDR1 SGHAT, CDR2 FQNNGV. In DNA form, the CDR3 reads TGTGCCAGCAGCTTAGCCGACTCTGCATACGAGCAGTACTTC. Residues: CASSLADSAYEQYF.

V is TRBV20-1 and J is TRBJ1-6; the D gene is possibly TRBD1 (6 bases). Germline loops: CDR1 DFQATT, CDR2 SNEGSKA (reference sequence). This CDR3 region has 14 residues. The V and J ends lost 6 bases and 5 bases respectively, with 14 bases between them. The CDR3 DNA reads TGCAGTGCCCCCCTTAACAGGGATAATTCACCCCTCCACTTT. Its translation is CSAPLNRDNSPLHF.

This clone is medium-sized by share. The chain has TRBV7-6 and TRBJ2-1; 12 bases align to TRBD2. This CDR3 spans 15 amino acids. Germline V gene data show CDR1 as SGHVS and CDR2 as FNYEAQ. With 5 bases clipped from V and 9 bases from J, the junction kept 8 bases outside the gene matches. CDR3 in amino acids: CASSVTSGSSGEQFF. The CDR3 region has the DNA TGTGCCAGCAGCGTGACTAGCGGGAGTTCTGGTGAGCAGTTCTTC.

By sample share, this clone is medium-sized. CDR3 DNA: TGTGCCAGTAGTATAGGGGGCGCTGAAGCTTTCTTT. Amino acids: CASSIGGAEAFF. V and J are TRBV19 and TRBJ1-1; tentatively, D is TRBD1 (5 bases). The CDR3 sequence is 12 residues long. CDR1 is LNHDA, CDR2 SQIVND, per germline (reference sequence). With 1 base removed from V and 6 bases from J, the gap between germline ends came to 6 bases.